Following are 25 T cell receptor beta chains from one sample sequenced in a study of T-cell memory formation after mild COVID-19. In TCRdb, the 5' RACE reads were re-called with MiXCR into one record per CDR3 protein. The data hold some 250,000 distinct CDR3 sequences, with roughly 9.4% observed a single time. The sequencing input was PBMCs or a T cell subset sorted from them (not recorded which). These TCRs come from a man between 18 and 35 years old who had mild COVID-19 (a few samples of this study predate the infection). Cell type and time point are not known.

This clonotype has ten or more counts. This chain uses TRBV12-3 or TRBV12-4 with TRBJ2-5; TRBD2 aligns across 7 bases. The CDR3 spans 14 residues. The V segment lost 5 bases and the J segment 5 bases; nucleotides outside the gene matches: 8. Here the CDR3 reads CASSPLGGSETQYF. DNA for the CDR3: TGTGCCAGCAGTCCCCTCGGGGGGTCGGAGACCCAGTACTTC.

This clonotype has a handful of counts. The rearrangement uses TRBV27 and TRBJ2-5; D remains unclear. Between the trimmed V and J ends, which lost 5 bases and 1 base, there was a span of 8 bases. CDR1 MNHEY and CDR2 SMNVEV come from the germline V gene (reference sequence). This CDR3 spans 13 amino acids. DNA for the CDR3: TGTGCCAGCAGTCAGAGAGTCCAAGAGACCCAGTACTTC. This translates into CASSQRVQETQYF.

The chain carries TRBV6-2 or TRBV6-3 and TRBJ2-7; 12 bases fit TRBD2. Trimming at V came to 5 bases and at J to 3 bases, leaving 8 bases not matched to a gene. CDR3 length: 16 residues. Germline-derived CDR1 and CDR2 are MNHEY and SVGEGT. The CDR3 region has the DNA TGTGCCAGCAGTGTACTCGGGACTAGCGGGCGCTACGAGCAGTACGTC. As protein: CASSVLGTSGRYEQYV.

V usage is TRBV5-1 and J usage is TRBJ1-6, with D possibly being TRBD1 (5 bases). CDR3 length: 13 residues. Per the germline V gene, CDR1 is SGHRS and CDR2 is YFSETQ. Trimming stripped 4 bases from V and 10 bases from J, with 12 bases between. CDR3 nucleotides: TGCGCCAGCAGCCAAGGCCGGGACTCACCCCTCCACTTT. Translated, it gives CASSQGRDSPLHF.

This clonotype has at least ten counts. V and J are TRBV21-1 and TRBJ2-7. TRBV21-1 counts as a pseudogene. The CDR3 is 14 residues long. CDR3 amino acids: CASSNEPGSYEQYV. DNA for the CDR3: TGTGCCAGCAGCAACGAGCCGGGCTCCTACGAGCAGTACGTC.

The V gene is TRBV6-2 or TRBV6-3, the J gene TRBJ2-2, with D hard to call. Trimming took off 6 bases at V and 5 bases at J, with 10 bases between the two ends. There are 13 residues in the CDR3. From germline, CDR1 is MNHEY and CDR2 SVGEGT. Here the CDR3 reads CASRRFRTGELFF. DNA of the CDR3: TGTGCCAGCAGGAGGTTTAGGACCGGGGAGCTGTTTTTT.

This clonotype occurred a few times. The chain is built from TRBV7-2 and TRBJ2-7; the match to TRBD1 covers 8 bases. Unmatched junction bases numbered 2, after V lost 6 bases and J lost 1 base. The CDR3 has 13 residues. From germline, CDR1 is SGHTA and CDR2 FQGNSA. The CDR3 DNA follows: TGTGCCAGCAGACAGGGGGGTTCCTACGAGCAGTACTTC. It encodes CASRQGGSYEQYF.

This clonotype appeared many times. V usage is TRBV24-1 and J usage is TRBJ2-2; D is uncertain. V was shortened by 3 bases and J by 0 bases, with 4 bases between the two germline ends. This CDR3 comprises 14 residues. Germline CDR1 KGHDR, CDR2 SFDVKD. CDR3 bases: TGTGCCACCAGTGATGCAGCGAACACCGGGGAGCTGTTTTTT. Protein: CATSDAANTGELFF.

The chain links TRBV12-3 or TRBV12-4 to TRBJ2-3, with a tentative D call TRBD2 (5 bases). The CDR3 totals 12 residues. V was clipped by 5 bases and J by 4 bases, with 7 bases between them. CDR3 sequence reads: CASSGGADTQYF. The CDR3 DNA reads as TGTGCCAGCAGTGGAGGCGCAGATACGCAGTATTTT.

This clonotype was counted a few times. The chain recombines TRBV7-2 with TRBJ1-4; D remains ambiguous. CDR3 size: 14 residues. Trimming removed 3 bases from V and 7 bases from J, with 12 bases in between. Per the germline V gene, CDR1 is SGHTA and CDR2 is FQGNSA. The CDR3 protein is CASSFRVYGEKLFF. CDR3 nucleotides: TGTGCCAGCAGCTTTCGGGTTTATGGTGAAAAACTGTTTTTT. Full variable domain (remainder filled in from reference TRBV7-2 and TRBJ1-4): GAGVSQSPSNKVTEKGKDVELRCDPISGHTALYWYRQSLGQGLEFLIYFQGNSAPDKSGLPSDRFSAERTGGSVSTLTIQRTQQEDSAVYLCASSFRVYGEKLFFGSGTQLSVL.

This clonotype was counted a few times. The chain recombines TRBV6-5 with TRBJ2-7, with 10 bases lining up with TRBD1. Losses at the gene ends were 6 bases for V and 4 bases for J; bases not matched to a gene: 6. There are 14 residues in the CDR3. Per germline, CDR1 MNHEY and CDR2 SVGAGI. This CDR3 reads CASRRGTGDYEQYV. The CDR3 DNA reads TGTGCCAGCAGACGGGGGACAGGGGATTACGAGCAGTACGTC.

The gene calls are TRBV20-1 and TRBJ1-5, with TRBD1 matching over 9 bases. The CDR3 sequence is 17 residues long. Germline CDR1 reads DFQATT; CDR2 reads SNEGSKA (reference sequence). Trimming at V came to 0 bases and at J to 4 bases, leaving 10 bases not matched to a gene. DNA for the CDR3: TGCAGTGCTAGAGAGGGGGGGAGGGGACAGGGAAATCAGCCCCAGCATTTT. It encodes CSAREGGRGQGNQPQHF.

This clonotype was seen at least ten times. The rearrangement joins TRBV28 to TRBJ2-3, with a possible D match to TRBD1 (5 bases). The V gene lost 6 bases and the J gene lost 6 bases, with 16 bases spanning the gap. In germline, CDR1 is MDHEN, CDR2 SYDVKM. CDR3 length: 14 residues. This CDR3 reads CASSMASGFDTQYF. For the CDR3, the DNA is TGTGCCAGCAGCATGGCTTCAGGGTTCGATACGCAGTATTTT.

This clonotype was seen a few times. The V and J genes are TRBV7-8 and TRBJ1-6; D is unclear. CDR3 size: 17 residues. CDR1 is SGHVS and CDR2 is FQNEAQ in the germline V gene. Trimming stripped 5 bases from V and 9 bases from J, with 23 bases between. The CDR3 here is CASSRWRAGRPPSPLHF. The CDR3 region has the DNA TGTGCCAGCAGCCGATGGCGGGCGGGCAGACCCCCTTCACCCCTCCACTTT.

The CDR3 coding sequence is TGTGCCAGCAGTGAGACCGCGGGACTAGCAGGTGAACGGTATTTT. Protein product: CASSETAGLAGERYF. V usage is TRBV6-5 and J usage is TRBJ2-3, with 9 bases identical to TRBD2. This CDR3 is built from 15 residues. Looked up from germline, CDR1 is MNHEY and CDR2 is SVGAGI. V lost 5 bases and J lost 14; bases outside the gene matches: 17.

This chain joins TRBV20-1 and TRBJ1-1; no reliable D call. Trimming left V 5 bases short and J 0 bases short, with 13 bases between. Germline values: CDR1 DFQATT, CDR2 SNEGSKA (reference sequence). The CDR3 runs 14 residues. The CDR3 DNA follows: TGCAGTGCTCCGCCAAGACCCATGAACACTGAAGCTTTCTTT. Its translation: CSAPPRPMNTEAFF.

This clonotype was found a few times. V and J are TRBV20-1 and TRBJ1-4; TRBD1 might be the D (6 bases). V lost 0 bases and J 0 bases, leaving 20 bases between the germline ends. CDR1 and CDR2 from the germline V gene are DFQATT and SNEGSKA (reference sequence). The CDR3 is 19 amino acids. In nucleotides, the CDR3 is TGCAGTGCTAGAGATCTTGGTATAGACAAGGGGGCAACTAATGAAAAACTGTTTTTT. Translating it yields CSARDLGIDKGATNEKLFF.

The chain uses TRBV7-9 and TRBJ1-5, with a weak D call TRBD1 (5 bases). Germline values: CDR1 SEHNR, CDR2 FQNEAQ (reference sequence). With 2 bases removed from V and 7 bases from J, the gap between germline ends came to 12 bases. This CDR3 region has 14 residues. The CDR3 loop is CASSLMGEGQPQHF. In nucleotides, the CDR3 is TGTGCCAGCAGCTTAATGGGAGAGGGGCAGCCCCAGCATTTT.

The CDR3 loop is CASTRDGANSPLHF. CDR3 nucleotides: TGTGCCAGCACTCGGGACGGAGCAAATTCACCCCTCCACTTT. This chain connects TRBV6-2 or TRBV6-3 to TRBJ1-6; maybe TRBD1 (5 bases). Trimming took 7 bases from V and 7 from J, leaving 14 bases between them. In germline, CDR1 is MNHEY, CDR2 SVGEGT. The CDR3 has 14 residues.

The V gene is TRBV3-1, the J gene TRBJ1-5; 7 positions agree with TRBD1. Unmatched junction bases numbered 8, after V lost 0 bases and J lost 6 bases. This CDR3 comprises 16 residues. In germline, CDR1 is LGHDT, CDR2 YNNKEL (reference sequence). CDR3 in amino acids: CASSQDFSGGGQPQHF. The CDR3 DNA follows: TGTGCCAGCAGCCAAGATTTTTCAGGGGGTGGTCAGCCCCAGCATTTT.

In its sample, this clonotype was seen a few times. The chain has TRBV11-2 and TRBJ2-1; 11 nucleotides align to TRBD1. The CDR3 totals 16 residues. In germline, CDR1 is SGHAT, CDR2 FQNNGV. V shed 4 bases, J shed 4 bases, and the junction held 6 bases outside the gene matches. This chain's CDR3 is CASSSAGTGGYNEQFF. In nucleotides, the CDR3 is TGTGCCAGCAGCTCGGCCGGGACAGGGGGGTACAATGAGCAGTTCTTC. The full variable domain, with the rest looked up from reference TRBV11-2 and TRBJ2-1, is EAGVAQSPRYKIIEKRQSVAFWCNPISGHATLYWYQQILGQGPKLLIQFQNNGVVDDSQLPKDRFSAERLKGVDSTLKIQPAKLEDSAVYLCASSSAGTGGYNEQFFGPGTRLTVL.

This chain links TRBV12-3 or TRBV12-4 with TRBJ2-3; D is ambiguous. Trimming stripped 8 bases from V and 5 bases from J, with 14 bases between. The length of the CDR3 is 13 residues. CDR3 bases: TGTGCCAGCGCAGAGTGGCACGGAGATACGCAGTATTTT. Its protein is CASAEWHGDTQYF.

The chain links TRBV20-1 to TRBJ1-2; 8 positions match TRBD1. This CDR3 is 14 amino acids long. Trimming cost V 3 bases and J 6 bases; bases outside gene matches: 9. The V gene's germline CDR1 is DFQATT and CDR2 SNEGSKA (reference sequence). CDR3 protein: CSASPRTGSDGYTF. The CDR3 DNA reads TGCAGTGCTAGTCCCCGGACAGGGAGCGATGGCTACACCTTC.

This clonotype was counted many times. The chain has TRBV19 and TRBJ2-3; 10 bases are shared with TRBD2. CDR1 and CDR2 from the germline V gene are LNHDA and SQIVND (reference sequence). V was clipped by 5 bases and J by 1 base; unmatched bases: 9. This CDR3 comprises 17 residues. CDR3 bases: TGTGCCAGTAGTGCGTCCAGGGGGACTAGCGGCACAGATACGCAGTATTTT. Amino acids: CASSASRGTSGTDTQYF.

This clonotype turned up a few times. The chain uses TRBV4-2 and TRBJ1-5; D is uncertain. This CDR3 region has 14 residues. The V gene lost 3 bases and the J gene lost 1 base, with 7 bases spanning the gap. Germline CDR1 is LGHNA and CDR2 is YNFKEQ. The CDR3 loop is CASSHRSSNQPQHF. In DNA, the CDR3 is TGTGCCAGCAGCCATAGGAGCAGCAATCAGCCCCAGCATTTT.